The present TCR beta chain was sequenced within a study of Ad26.COV2.S vaccination and SARS-CoV-2 variants. Treatment of the sample: 15 to 20 received Ad26.COV2.S at low or high dose, single or two shots; about 5 received placebo; per-sample allocation not given. Sampling was done on day 63 after the first vaccine or placebo injection. Per germline, CDR1 SGHRS and CDR2 YFSETQ. The V gene lost 4 bases and the J gene lost 0 bases, with 17 bases spanning the gap. The CDR3 runs to 17 residues. Here immunoSEQ multiplex PCR was the method, and the copy in TCRdb shows in-frame clones only, minus some. The table shows about 350,000 clones, with approximately 86% occurring only once.

The chain joins TRBV5-1 to TRBJ2-1, with a tentative D call TRBD2 (6 bases). Material: peripheral blood, obtained in a trial of Ad26.COV2.S vaccine versus placebo. The receptor was derived from a person aged 18-60 years who received the Ad26.COV2.S COVID-19 vaccine or a placebo. The CDR3 reads CASSLGGGAVSYNEQFF. The CDR3 DNA follows: TGCGCCAGCAGCCTGGGAGGAGGGGCGGTCTCCTACAATGAGCAGTTCTTC.